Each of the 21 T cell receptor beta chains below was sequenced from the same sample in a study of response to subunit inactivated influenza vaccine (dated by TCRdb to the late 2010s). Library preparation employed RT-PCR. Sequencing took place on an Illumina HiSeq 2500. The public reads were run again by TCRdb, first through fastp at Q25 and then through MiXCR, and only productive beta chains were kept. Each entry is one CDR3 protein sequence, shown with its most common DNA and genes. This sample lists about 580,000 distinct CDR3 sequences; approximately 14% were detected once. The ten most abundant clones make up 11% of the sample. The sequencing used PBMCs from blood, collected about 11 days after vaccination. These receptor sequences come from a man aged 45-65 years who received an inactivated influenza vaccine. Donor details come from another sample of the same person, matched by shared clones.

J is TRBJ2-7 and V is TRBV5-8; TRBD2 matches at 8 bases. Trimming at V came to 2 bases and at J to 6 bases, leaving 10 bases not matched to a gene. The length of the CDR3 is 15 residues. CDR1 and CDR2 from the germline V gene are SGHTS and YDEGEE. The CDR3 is CASSFGAGGRLEQYF. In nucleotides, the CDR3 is TGTGCCAGCAGCTTCGGTGCGGGAGGAAGACTCGAGCAGTACTTC.

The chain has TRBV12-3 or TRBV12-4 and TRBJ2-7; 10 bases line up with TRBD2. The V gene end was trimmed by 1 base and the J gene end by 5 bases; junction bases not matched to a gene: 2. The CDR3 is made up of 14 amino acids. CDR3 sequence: CASSLGLAGDEQYF. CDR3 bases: TGTGCCAGCAGTTTAGGCCTAGCGGGAGACGAGCAGTACTTC.

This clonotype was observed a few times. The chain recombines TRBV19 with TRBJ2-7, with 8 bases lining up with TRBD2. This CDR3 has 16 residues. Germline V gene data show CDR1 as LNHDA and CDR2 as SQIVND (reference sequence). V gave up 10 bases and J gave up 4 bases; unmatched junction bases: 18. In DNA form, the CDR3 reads TGTGCCACCTCAACCACCCCTAGCGGGCAGATATACGAGCAGTACTTC. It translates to CATSTTPSGQIYEQYF.

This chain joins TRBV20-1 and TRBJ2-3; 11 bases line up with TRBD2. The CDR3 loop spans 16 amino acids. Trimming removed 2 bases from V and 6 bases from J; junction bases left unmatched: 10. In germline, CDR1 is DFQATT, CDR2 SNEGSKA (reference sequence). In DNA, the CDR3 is TGCAGTGCTAGAACTCCGGGACTAGCGGCTTCGGATACGCAGTATTTT. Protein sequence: CSARTPGLAASDTQYF.

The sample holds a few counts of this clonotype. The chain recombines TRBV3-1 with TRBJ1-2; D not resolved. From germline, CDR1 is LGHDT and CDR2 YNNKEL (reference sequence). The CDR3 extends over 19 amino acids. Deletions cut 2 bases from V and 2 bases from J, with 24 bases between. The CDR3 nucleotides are TGTGCCAGCAGCCAACGCGGGCAGGCACCCGGACTTGTGAACTATGGCTACACCTTC. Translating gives CASSQRGQAPGLVNYGYTF.

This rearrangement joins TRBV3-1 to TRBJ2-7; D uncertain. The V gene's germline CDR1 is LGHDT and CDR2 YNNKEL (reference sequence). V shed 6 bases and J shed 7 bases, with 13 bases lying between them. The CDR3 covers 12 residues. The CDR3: CASSHTSREQYF. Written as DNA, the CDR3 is TGTGCCAGCAGTCATACCAGTCGAGAGCAGTACTTC.

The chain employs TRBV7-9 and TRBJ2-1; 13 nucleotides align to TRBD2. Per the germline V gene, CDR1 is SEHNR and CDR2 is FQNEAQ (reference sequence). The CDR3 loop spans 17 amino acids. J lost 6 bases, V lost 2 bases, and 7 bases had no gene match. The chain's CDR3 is CASSLPRGLAGANEQFF. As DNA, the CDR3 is TGTGCCAGCAGCTTACCGAGAGGACTAGCGGGAGCCAATGAGCAGTTCTTC.

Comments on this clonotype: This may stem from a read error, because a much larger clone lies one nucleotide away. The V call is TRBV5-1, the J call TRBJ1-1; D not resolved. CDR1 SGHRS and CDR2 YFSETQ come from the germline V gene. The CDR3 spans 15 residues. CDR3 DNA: TGCCCCAGCAGCTTGGCCGAGGGTTCCAACACTGAAGCTTTCTTT. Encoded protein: CPSSLAEGSNTEAFF.

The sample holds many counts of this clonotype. The CDR3 sequence is CASSVAGTAIYNEQFF. DNA of the CDR3: TGTGCCAGCAGTGTTGCCGGGACGGCCATCTACAATGAGCAGTTCTTC. The chain couples TRBV6-1 to TRBJ2-1; either TRBD1 or TRBD2 may fit D (5 bases each). CDR1 is MNHNS and CDR2 is SASEGT in the germline V gene. CDR3 size: 16 residues. Deletions cut 4 bases from V and 3 bases from J, with 16 bases between.

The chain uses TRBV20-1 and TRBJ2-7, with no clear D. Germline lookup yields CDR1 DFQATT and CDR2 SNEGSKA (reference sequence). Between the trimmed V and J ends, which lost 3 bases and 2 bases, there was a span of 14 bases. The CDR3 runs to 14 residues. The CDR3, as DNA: TGCAGTGCTAGTAGACCCACTAAGCCCTACGAGCAGTACTTC. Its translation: CSASRPTKPYEQYF.

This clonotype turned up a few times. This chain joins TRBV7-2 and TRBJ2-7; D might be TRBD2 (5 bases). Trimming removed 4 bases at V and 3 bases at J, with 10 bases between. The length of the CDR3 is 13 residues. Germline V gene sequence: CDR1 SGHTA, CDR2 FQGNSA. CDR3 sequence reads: CASSSDFLYEQYF. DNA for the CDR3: TGTGCCAGCAGCTCGGACTTTCTCTACGAGCAGTACTTC.

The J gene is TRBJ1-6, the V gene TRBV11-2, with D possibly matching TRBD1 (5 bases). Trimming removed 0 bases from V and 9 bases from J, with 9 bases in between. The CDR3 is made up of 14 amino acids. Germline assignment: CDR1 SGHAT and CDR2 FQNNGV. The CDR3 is CASSLEGRSSPLHF. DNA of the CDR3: TGTGCCAGCAGCTTAGAGGGGCGGTCTTCACCCCTCCACTTT.

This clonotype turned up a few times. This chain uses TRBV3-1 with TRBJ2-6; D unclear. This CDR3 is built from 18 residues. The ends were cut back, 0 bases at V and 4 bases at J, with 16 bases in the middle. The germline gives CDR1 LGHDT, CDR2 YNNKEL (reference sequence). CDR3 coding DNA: TGTGCCAGCAGCCAAGATCGGCCGGTAATGCCCGGGGCCAACGTCCTGACTTTC. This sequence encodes CASSQDRPVMPGANVLTF.

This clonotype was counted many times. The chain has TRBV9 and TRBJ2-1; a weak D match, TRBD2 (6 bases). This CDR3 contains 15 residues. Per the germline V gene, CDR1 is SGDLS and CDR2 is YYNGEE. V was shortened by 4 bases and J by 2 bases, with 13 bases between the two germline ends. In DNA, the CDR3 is TGTGCCAGCAGCCCGACGGGCGGGACCTACAATGAGCAGTTCTTC. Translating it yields CASSPTGGTYNEQFF.

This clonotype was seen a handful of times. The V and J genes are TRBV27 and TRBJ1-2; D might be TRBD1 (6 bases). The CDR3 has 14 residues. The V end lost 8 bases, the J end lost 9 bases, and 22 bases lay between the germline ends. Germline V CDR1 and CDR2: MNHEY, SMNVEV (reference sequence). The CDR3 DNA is TGTGCCAGCGGGAAGACAGGATTGCACGCTAGCTACACCTTC. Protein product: CASGKTGLHASYTF.

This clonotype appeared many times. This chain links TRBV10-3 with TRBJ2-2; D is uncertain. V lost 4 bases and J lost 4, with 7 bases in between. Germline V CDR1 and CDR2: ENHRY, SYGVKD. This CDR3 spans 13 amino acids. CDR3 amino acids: CAISGSVTGELFF. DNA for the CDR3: TGTGCCATCAGTGGATCAGTCACCGGGGAGCTGTTTTTT.

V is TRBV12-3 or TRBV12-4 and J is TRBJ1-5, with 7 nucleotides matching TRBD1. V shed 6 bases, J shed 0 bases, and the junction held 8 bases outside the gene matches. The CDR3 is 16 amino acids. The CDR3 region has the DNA TGTGCCAGCAGACCCGGGACAGTTTATAGCAATCAGCCCCAGCATTTT. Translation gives CASRPGTVYSNQPQHF.

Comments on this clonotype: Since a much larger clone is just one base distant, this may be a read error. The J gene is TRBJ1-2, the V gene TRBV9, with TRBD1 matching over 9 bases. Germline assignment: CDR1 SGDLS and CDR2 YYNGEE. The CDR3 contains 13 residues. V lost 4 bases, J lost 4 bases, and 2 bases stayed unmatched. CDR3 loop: CASSRDRAYGYTF. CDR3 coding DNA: TGTGCCAGCAGCCGGGACAGGGCCTATGGCTACACCTTC.

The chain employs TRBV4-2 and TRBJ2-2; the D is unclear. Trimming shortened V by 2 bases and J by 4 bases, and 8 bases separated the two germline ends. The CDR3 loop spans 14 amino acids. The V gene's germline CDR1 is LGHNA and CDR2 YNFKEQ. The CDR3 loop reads CASSQIETTGELFF. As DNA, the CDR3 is TGTGCCAGCAGCCAAATAGAGACCACCGGGGAGCTGTTTTTT.

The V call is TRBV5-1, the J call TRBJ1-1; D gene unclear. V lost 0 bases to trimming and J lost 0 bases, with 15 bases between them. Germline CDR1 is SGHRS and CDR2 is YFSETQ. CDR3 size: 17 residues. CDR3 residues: CASSLAGSFGMNTEAFF. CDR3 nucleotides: TGCGCCAGCAGCTTGGCGGGGTCGTTTGGTATGAACACTGAAGCTTTCTTT.

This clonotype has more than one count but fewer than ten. The CDR3 protein is CASSLWTDRNQPQHF. The CDR3 DNA follows: TGTGCCAGCAGCCTATGGACAGACAGGAATCAGCCCCAGCATTTT. This chain uses TRBV7-9 with TRBJ1-5, with D tentatively TRBD1 (6 bases). Trimming took off 5 bases at V and 4 bases at J, with 15 bases between the two ends. CDR3 size: 15 residues. The germline gives CDR1 SEHNR, CDR2 FQNEAQ (reference sequence).